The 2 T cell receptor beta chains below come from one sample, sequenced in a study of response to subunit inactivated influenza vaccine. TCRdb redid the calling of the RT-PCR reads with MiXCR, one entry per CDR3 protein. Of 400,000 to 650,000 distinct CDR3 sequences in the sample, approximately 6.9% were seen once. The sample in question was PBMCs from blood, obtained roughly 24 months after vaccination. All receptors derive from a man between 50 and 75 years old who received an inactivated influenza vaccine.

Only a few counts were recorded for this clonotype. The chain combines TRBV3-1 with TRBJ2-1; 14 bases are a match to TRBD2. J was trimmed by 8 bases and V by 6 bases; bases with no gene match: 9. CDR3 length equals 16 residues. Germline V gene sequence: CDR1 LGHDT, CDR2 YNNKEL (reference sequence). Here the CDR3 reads CASRKTSGRAGDEQFF. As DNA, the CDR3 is TGTGCCAGCAGGAAGACTAGCGGGAGGGCCGGCGATGAGCAGTTCTTC.

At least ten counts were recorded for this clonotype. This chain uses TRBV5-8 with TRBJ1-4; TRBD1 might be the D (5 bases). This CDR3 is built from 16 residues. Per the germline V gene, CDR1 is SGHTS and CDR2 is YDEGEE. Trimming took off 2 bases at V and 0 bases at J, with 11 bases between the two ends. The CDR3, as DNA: TGTGCCAGCAGCTTTGGGGACGGTGCAACTAATGAAAAACTGTTTTTT. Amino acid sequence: CASSFGDGATNEKLFF.